Ten or more counts support the clone carrying this T cell receptor beta chain. Its antigen is unidentified. These data are taken from a study of spatial heterogeneity in lung cancer. Study overall: A consistent excess of beta-chain over alpha-chain sequences was detected.

Every cDNA TCR molecule received its own unique molecular identifier. TCRdb re-called the 5' RACE reads through MiXCR, storing one row per CDR3 protein. Here the sample spans under 100,000 distinct CDR3 sequences, roughly 8.7% being singletons. The study, taken as a whole, reports: Resection blood, more than follow-up blood, showed ubiquitous expanded tumor TCRs.

Indicated time point: sample taken at primary tumor resection. Material for sequencing was whole RNA from tumor, nontumor lung or frozen PBMC, left unsorted. Deletions cut 4 bases from V and 0 bases from J, with 16 bases between. The germline V gene has CDR1 SGHAT and CDR2 FQNNGV. CDR3 length equals 18 residues. V usage is TRBV11-2 and J usage is TRBJ2-6; D uncertain. This material consisted of PBMCs, taken at surgery. This sequence was found in a male donor with early-stage non-small cell lung cancer. The CDR3 bases are TGTGCCAGCAGCTCCTACCCTTACGGATCCTCTGGGGCCAACGTCCTGACTTTC. This gives the protein CASSSYPYGSSGANVLTF. The variable domain in full, with the rest retrieved from reference TRBV11-2 and TRBJ2-6, is EAGVAQSPRYKIIEKRQSVAFWCNPISGHATLYWYQQILGQGPKLLIQFQNNGVVDDSQLPKDRFSAERLKGVDSTLKIQPAKLEDSAVYLCASSSYPYGSSGANVLTFGAGSRLTVL.